The next 8 T cell receptor beta chains were all read from a single sample in a study of molecular identifiers for immune sequencing clone quantification. TCRdb used MiXCR to reprocess the PCR reads, holding one entry per CDR3 protein. The repertoire has over 600,000 distinct CDR3 sequences, approximately 20% of them found once; the top ten carry approximately 0.9%. Specimen: naive CD8+ T cells from blood, with Jurkat cell RNA spiked in. The subset here: FACS-sorted CD8+CD4-CCR7+CD45RA+ naive T cells. These receptor sequences come from a human donor in good health. Some libraries in this study had Jurkat cell RNA spiked in.

To note about this clonotype: This may stem from a read error, because a much larger clone lies one nucleotide away. This rearrangement joins TRBV27 to TRBJ2-1; maybe TRBD1 (6 bases). The CDR3 runs to 17 residues. Germline CDR1 and CDR2: MNHEY and SMNVEV (reference sequence). V dropped 2 bases and J dropped 7 bases, with 21 bases sitting between them. In DNA form, the CDR3 reads TGTGCCAGCAGTTTAATGGACAGACCCGCCAAGCCAAATGAGCAGTTCTTC. Translation gives CASSLMDRPAKPNEQFF.

Points on this clonotype: A much larger clone lies one base from this, so it may be a read error. This chain links TRBV4-3 with TRBJ2-7; D not resolved. Germline CDR1 reads LGHNA; CDR2 reads YSLEER. The CDR3 runs 15 residues. Trimming left V 4 bases short and J 2 bases short, with 15 bases between. CDR3 in amino acids: CASSRESRLTYEQYF. CDR3 sequence (DNA): TGCGCCAGCAGCCGAGAGTCGCGGCTCACCTACGAGCAGTACTTC.

This clonotype was picked up many times. The chain uses TRBV27 and TRBJ2-5; no definite D call. Trimming removed 1 base at V and 3 bases at J, with 9 bases between. The CDR3 runs 14 residues. Germline V CDR1 and CDR2: MNHEY, SMNVEV (reference sequence). The CDR3 bases are TGTGCCAGCAGTTTATTTCTCGGCAAAGAGACCCAGTACTTC. This translates into CASSLFLGKETQYF.

This clonotype appeared many times. This rearrangement joins TRBV6-8 to TRBJ1-5, with D hard to call. Germline values: CDR1 MNHGY, CDR2 SAAAGT. The CDR3 has 14 amino acids. V gave up 1 base and J gave up 3 bases, with 7 bases separating them. DNA of the CDR3: TGTGCCAGCAGTTACTGGCAGATCAATCAGCCCCAGCATTTT. It yields the protein CASSYWQINQPQHF.

For this clonotype: This may arise from a read error, as a much more abundant clone is one base away. V gene TRBV20-1 combines with J gene TRBJ2-7, with D hard to call. V lost 6 bases, J lost 2 bases, and 14 bases lay in between. Germline V gene sequence: CDR1 DFQATT, CDR2 SNEGSKA (reference sequence). The CDR3 loop spans 13 amino acids. CDR3 amino acids: CSARKLSAYEQYF. The CDR3, as DNA: TGCAGTGCCAGGAAGTTATCAGCCTACGAGCAGTACTTC.

This chain connects TRBV7-9 to TRBJ1-2; the match to TRBD1 covers 11 bases. CDR3 length: 15 residues. J lost 4 bases, V lost 8 bases, and 9 bases had no gene match. Per the germline V gene, CDR1 is SEHNR and CDR2 is FQNEAQ (reference sequence). Here the CDR3 reads CASSQDRGLGYGYTF. The CDR3, as DNA: TGTGCCAGCTCCCAGGACAGGGGGCTTGGCTATGGCTACACCTTC.

This clonotype was counted many times. The chain has TRBV6-5 and TRBJ2-5; D is unclear. Germline values: CDR1 MNHEY, CDR2 SVGAGI. The CDR3 is made up of 13 amino acids. V was clipped by 7 bases and J by 4 bases, with 13 bases between them. The CDR3, as DNA: TGTGCCAGCAACAAAGCACCGGGAGAGACCCAGTACTTC. Translated: CASNKAPGETQYF.

This rearrangement joins TRBV27 to TRBJ2-7, with 14 positions matching TRBD2. Germline values: CDR1 MNHEY, CDR2 SMNVEV (reference sequence). The length of the CDR3 is 16 residues. Trimming at V came to 2 bases and at J to 6 bases, leaving 6 bases not matched to a gene. The CDR3 here is CASSLRLAGGFSEQYF. The CDR3 bases are TGTGCCAGCAGTTTAAGACTAGCGGGGGGGTTTTCCGAGCAGTACTTC.